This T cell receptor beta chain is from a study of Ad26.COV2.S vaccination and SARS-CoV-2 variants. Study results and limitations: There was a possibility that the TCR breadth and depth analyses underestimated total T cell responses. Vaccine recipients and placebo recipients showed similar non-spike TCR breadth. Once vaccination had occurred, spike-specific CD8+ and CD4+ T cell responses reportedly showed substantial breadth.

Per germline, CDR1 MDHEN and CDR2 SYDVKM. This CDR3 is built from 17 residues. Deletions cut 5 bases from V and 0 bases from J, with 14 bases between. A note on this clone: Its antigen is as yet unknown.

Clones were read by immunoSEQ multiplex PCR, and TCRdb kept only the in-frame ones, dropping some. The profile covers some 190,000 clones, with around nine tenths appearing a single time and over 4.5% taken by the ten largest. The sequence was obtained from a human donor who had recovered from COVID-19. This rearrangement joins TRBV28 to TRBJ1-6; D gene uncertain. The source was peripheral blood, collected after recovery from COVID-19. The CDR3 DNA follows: TGTGCCAGCAGTGATACACCTAAGAGCTCCTATAATTCACCCCTCCACTTT. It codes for CASSDTPKSSYNSPLHF.